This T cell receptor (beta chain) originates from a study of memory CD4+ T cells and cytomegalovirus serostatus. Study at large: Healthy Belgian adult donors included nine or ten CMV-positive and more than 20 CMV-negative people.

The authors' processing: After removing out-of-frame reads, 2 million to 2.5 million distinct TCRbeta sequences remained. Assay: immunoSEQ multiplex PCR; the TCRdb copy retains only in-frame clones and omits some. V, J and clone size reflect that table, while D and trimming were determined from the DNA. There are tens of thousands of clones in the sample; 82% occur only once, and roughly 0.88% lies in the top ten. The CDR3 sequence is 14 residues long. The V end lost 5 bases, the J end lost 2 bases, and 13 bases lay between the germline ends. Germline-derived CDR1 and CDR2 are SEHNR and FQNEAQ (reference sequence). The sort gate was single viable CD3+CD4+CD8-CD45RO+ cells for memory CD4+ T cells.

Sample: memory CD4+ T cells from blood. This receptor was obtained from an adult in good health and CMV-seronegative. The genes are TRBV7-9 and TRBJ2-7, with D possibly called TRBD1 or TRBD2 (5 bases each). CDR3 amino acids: CASSPPGRAYEQYF. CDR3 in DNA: TGTGCCAGCAGCCCCCCGGGACGGGCCTACGAGCAGTACTTC.